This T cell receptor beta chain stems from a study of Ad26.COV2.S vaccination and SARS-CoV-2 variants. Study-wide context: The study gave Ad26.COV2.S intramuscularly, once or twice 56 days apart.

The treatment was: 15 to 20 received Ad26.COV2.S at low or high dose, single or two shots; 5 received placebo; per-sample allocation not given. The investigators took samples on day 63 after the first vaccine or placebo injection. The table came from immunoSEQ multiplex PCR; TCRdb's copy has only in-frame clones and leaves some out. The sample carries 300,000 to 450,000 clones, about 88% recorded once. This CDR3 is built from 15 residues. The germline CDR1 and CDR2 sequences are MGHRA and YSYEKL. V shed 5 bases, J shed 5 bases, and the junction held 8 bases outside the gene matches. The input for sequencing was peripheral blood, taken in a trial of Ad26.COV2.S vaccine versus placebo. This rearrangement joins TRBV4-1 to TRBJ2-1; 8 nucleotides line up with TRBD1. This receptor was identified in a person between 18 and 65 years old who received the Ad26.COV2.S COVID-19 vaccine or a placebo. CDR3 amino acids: CASSSAGDRNNEQFF. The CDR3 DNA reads TGCGCCAGCAGCTCGGCAGGGGACAGGAACAATGAGCAGTTCTTC.